This note documents a single T cell receptor beta chain sequence. Data came from immunoSEQ multiplex PCR; TCRdb stores just in-frame clones and leaves some out. The top ten clones hold about 3.3% of a sample with roughly 120,000 clones, more than 75% of them seen once. The V segment lost 5 bases and the J segment 4 bases; nucleotides outside the gene matches: 4. The CDR3 is 13 residues long. Germline V gene data show CDR1 as MDHEN and CDR2 as SYDVKM. This sample is part of a study of T cell responses to AZD1222 COVID-19 vaccine. The source is an adult who received the AZD1222 COVID-19 vaccine. The sample consisted of peripheral blood, taken 28 days after the second AZD1222 dose. J is TRBJ2-5 and V is TRBV28; 7 nucleotides agree with TRBD1. The CDR3 spells CASSRDRAETQYF. CDR3 bases: TGTGCCAGCAGTCGCGACAGGGCAGAGACCCAGTACTTC.